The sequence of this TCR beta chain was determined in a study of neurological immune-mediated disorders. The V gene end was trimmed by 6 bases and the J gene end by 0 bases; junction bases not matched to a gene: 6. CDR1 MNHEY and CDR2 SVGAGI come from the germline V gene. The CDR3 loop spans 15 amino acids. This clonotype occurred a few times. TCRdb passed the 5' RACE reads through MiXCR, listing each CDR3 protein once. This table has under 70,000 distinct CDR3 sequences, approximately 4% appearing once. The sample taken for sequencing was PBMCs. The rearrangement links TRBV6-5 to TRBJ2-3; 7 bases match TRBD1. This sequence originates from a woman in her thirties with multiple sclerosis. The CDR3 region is CASSLGQPSTDTQYF. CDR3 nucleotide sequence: TGTGCCAGCAGCTTGGGACAGCCTAGCACAGATACGCAGTATTTT.